The TCR beta chain under discussion was sequenced for a study of regulatory T cells in long-lasting Graves disease. Study as a whole: Newly diagnosed Graves' patients had under 3 months of antithyroid drugs. The study's findings and limits: Persistent disease preferred TRBV28, TRBJ1-2 and TRBJ2-5.

Germline lookup yields CDR1 DFQATT and CDR2 SNEGSKA (reference sequence). With V trimmed by 0 bases and J by 5 bases, 4 bases remained unmatched. The CDR3 extends over 15 amino acids. Time point specified: newly diagnosed GD, antithyroid drugs for less than 3 months. Isolated PBMC RNA provided the starting material for the TCR library. This clonotype occurred many times. Its specificity is unknown. Building of the TCR beta libraries involved iRepertoire HTBI primers and Arm-PCR of CDR3 regions. From the multiplex PCR reads, TCRdb called clonotypes with MiXCR, one entry per CDR3 protein. Here the sample spans hundreds of thousands of distinct CDR3 sequences, 13% being singletons. The sample was also reused in another study, on T cells in Graves' hyperthyroidism and ophthalmopathy. That paper adds: The HTBI primer set drove a first-round RT-PCR of the TCR CDR3.

Source: peripheral blood mononuclear cells (PBMCs), taken at new diagnosis, from a patient treated with antithyroid drugs. The chain is built from TRBV20-1 and TRBJ2-3; 11 bases map to TRBD2. This sequence was found in a man aged 30-40 years with Graves disease. The CDR3 DNA is TGCAGTGCTAGAGATGGGACTAGCGGACGAGATACGCAGTATTTT. This gives the protein CSARDGTSGRDTQYF.